These 16 T cell receptor beta chains came from one sample sequenced in a study of T cell responses to AZD1222 COVID-19 vaccine (dated by TCRdb to 2020 to 2023). Library preparation employed the immunoSEQ multiplex PCR assay. TCRdb holds this immuneACCESS table with in-frame rearrangements only. Some clones are missing; in checked studies, unresolved V genes explain under half, and the rest has no known cause. The sample table shows about 120,000 clones, and about 88% are seen once. The ten largest clones take up approximately 9.3% of the sample. The sample's time point label, in plain terms: baseline before first vaccination. The input for sequencing was peripheral blood, taken on day 0 of AZD1222 vaccination. The receptors were sampled from an adult in good health.

The chain couples TRBV7-8 to TRBJ1-2; tentatively, D is TRBD1 (6 bases). The CDR3 consists of 16 residues. Germline lookup yields CDR1 SGHVS and CDR2 FQNEAQ. The V end was cut by 7 bases, the J end by 7 bases, with 25 bases between. The CDR3 loop reads CASTAGGPRPSGGYTF. CDR3 coding DNA: TGTGCCAGCACCGCCGGGGGGCCCCGCCCCTCGGGTGGCTACACCTTC.

This chain links TRBV28 with TRBJ2-1; 10 bases map to TRBD2. J lost 4 bases, V lost 7 bases, and 13 bases had no gene match. CDR1 and CDR2 (germline): MDHEN, SYDVKM. The CDR3 runs to 17 residues. As DNA, the CDR3 is TGTGCCAGCACCCCAGGGGCTAGCGGGAGTTCATACAATGAGCAGTTCTTC. Its translation is CASTPGASGSSYNEQFF.

V gene TRBV7-2 combines with J gene TRBJ1-2; TRBD1 matches 8 bases. The CDR3 loop spans 14 amino acids. With V trimmed by 0 bases and J by 7 bases, 4 bases remained unmatched. CDR1 and CDR2 (germline): SGHTA, FQGNSA. The CDR3 nucleotides read TGTGCCAGCAGCTTAGCTCCAGGGGGCTCTGGCTACACCTTC. Translating it yields CASSLAPGGSGYTF.

The chain couples TRBV4-2 to TRBJ2-7; D assignment may be TRBD1 or TRBD2 (5 bases each). Germline CDR1 and CDR2: LGHNA and YNFKEQ. CDR3 size: 16 residues. Trimming cost V 1 base and J 7 bases, with 20 bases left between them. The CDR3 coding sequence is TGTGCCAGCAGCCAAGCCACCAGACAGACTACCAGGGAGCAGTACTTC. Its protein is CASSQATRQTTREQYF.

The chain couples TRBV9 to TRBJ2-1; 12 bases map to TRBD1. V lost 3 bases and J lost 10; bases outside the gene matches: 8. Germline V gives CDR1 SGDLS, CDR2 YYNGEE. The CDR3 runs 15 residues. The CDR3 loop is CASSEGDRGLYEQFF. The CDR3 DNA follows: TGTGCCAGCAGCGAGGGGGACAGGGGGCTCTACGAGCAGTTCTTC.

The V and J genes are TRBV10-3 and TRBJ2-1; a possible D gene is TRBD2 (5 bases). The V end was cut by 10 bases, the J end by 2 bases, with 15 bases between. From germline, CDR1 is ENHRY and CDR2 SYGVKD. This CDR3 region has 14 residues. In nucleotides, the CDR3 is TGTGCCACCGAGACTACCCCCACCTACAATGAGCAGTTCTTC. Protein sequence: CATETTPTYNEQFF.

J is TRBJ2-1 and V is TRBV5-8; 8 nucleotides match TRBD1. CDR3 length equals 15 residues. Trimming cost V 2 bases and J 9 bases; bases outside gene matches: 10. Germline lookup yields CDR1 SGHTS and CDR2 YDEGEE. CDR3 nucleotides: TGTGCCAGCAGCTTCCGGGACAGGTCCCTCGGTGAGCAGTTCTTC. Translation: CASSFRDRSLGEQFF.

This sequence joins TRBV7-9 and TRBJ2-6, with 7 bases identical to TRBD1. The trim removed 5 bases at V and 2 bases at J, leaving 3 bases unmatched. The CDR3 contains 15 residues. Germline V gives CDR1 SEHNR, CDR2 FQNEAQ (reference sequence). CDR3 in amino acids: CASSAGTAGANVLTF. In DNA form, the CDR3 reads TGTGCCAGCAGCGCAGGGACAGCTGGGGCCAACGTCCTGACTTTC.

This chain connects TRBV20-1 to TRBJ1-4; D call uncertain. Germline V lookup: CDR1 DFQATT, CDR2 SNEGSKA (reference sequence). V shed 3 bases and J shed 4 bases, with 12 bases lying between them. There are 14 residues in the CDR3. In nucleotides, the CDR3 is TGCAGTGCTAGTGACAACGACTATAATGAAAAACTGTTTTTT. It yields the protein CSASDNDYNEKLFF.

About this clone: Mismatch with germline at one junction end may stem from a read error. The rearrangement links TRBV5-5 to TRBJ2-7; perhaps D is TRBD1 or TRBD2 (5 bases each). The CDR3 sequence is 13 residues long. Germline V gene lookup returns CDR1 SGHKS and CDR2 YYEKEE (reference sequence). The CDR3 here is CASSLSGSRELLF. In nucleotides, the CDR3 is TGTGCCAGCAGCTTATCGGGATCCAGGGAACTGTTATTC.

This clone came up a few times. CDR3 in amino acids: CASSPLGFYADTQYF. CDR3 nucleotide sequence: TGTGCCAGTAGTCCTTTAGGGTTCTACGCAGATACGCAGTATTTT. The chain joins TRBV19 to TRBJ2-3; D gene unclear. The CDR3 runs 15 residues. The V gene's germline CDR1 is LNHDA and CDR2 SQIVND (reference sequence). V was shortened by 5 bases and J by 4 bases, with 16 bases between the two germline ends.

This chain joins TRBV11-3 and TRBJ2-1; TRBD2 matches at 8 bases. Germline V CDR1 and CDR2: SGHNT, YENEEA. CDR3 length: 16 amino acids. The V gene end was trimmed by 3 bases and the J gene end by 4 bases; junction bases not matched to a gene: 8. The CDR3 loop is CASSLTGGILYNEQFF. The DNA of the CDR3 is TGTGCCAGCAGCTTGACGGGGGGGATTCTTTACAATGAGCAGTTCTTC.

The J gene is TRBJ1-1, the V gene TRBV15; D is uncertain. In germline, CDR1 is LNHNV, CDR2 YYDKDF (reference sequence). Trimming pared 7 bases from V and 0 bases from J, leaving 12 bases between. The CDR3 runs to 14 residues. The CDR3 region has the DNA TGTGCCACCACCAAAGGGCGCCTGAACACTGAAGCTTTCTTT. Translation: CATTKGRLNTEAFF. The full variable domain, rest sourced from reference TRBV15 and TRBJ1-1, is DAMVIQNPRYQVTQFGKPVTLSCSQTLNHNVMYWYQQKSSQAPKLLFHYYDKDFNNEADTPDNFQSRRPNTSFCFLDIRSPGLGDTAMYLCATTKGRLNTEAFFGQGTRLTVV.

The chain employs TRBV11-3 and TRBJ2-7; 7 bases fit TRBD1. CDR3 length equals 12 residues. J was trimmed by 3 bases and V by 5 bases; bases with no gene match: 1. From germline, CDR1 is SGHNT and CDR2 YENEEA. The CDR3: CASSAGGYEQYF. DNA of the CDR3: TGTGCCAGCAGCGCAGGGGGCTACGAGCAGTACTTC.

V gene TRBV24-1 combines with J gene TRBJ2-2; the D gene is possibly TRBD2 (5 bases). V was trimmed by 12 bases and J by 12 bases, leaving 16 bases between them. The CDR3 runs 11 residues. Germline V CDR1 and CDR2: KGHDR, SFDVKD. In DNA, the CDR3 is TGTGCCTCGTCGTCGGGAAGCAAGCTGTTTTTT. This gives the protein CASSSGSKLFF.

This clone was recorded only once. The chain joins TRBV9 to TRBJ1-1, with TRBD1 as a possible D gene (5 bases). The germline V and J ends were trimmed by 4 bases and 10 bases, with 14 bases remaining between them. Looked up from germline, CDR1 is SGDLS and CDR2 is YYNGEE. CDR3 size: 12 residues. In DNA, the CDR3 is TGTGCCAGCAGCCCCCCCTCGCAGGGAGCTTTCTTT. Its translation: CASSPPSQGAFF. The entire variable domain, with the rest obtained from reference TRBV9 and TRBJ1-1, is as follows: DSGVTQTPKHLITATGQRVTLRCSPRSGDLSVYWYQQSLDQGLQFLIQYYNGEERAKGNILERFSAQQFPDLHSELNLSSLELGDSALYFCASSPPSQGAFFGQGTRLTVV.